Listed here is a single TCR beta chain. Healthy HIV-negative adults with no recent acute infections or vaccinations were recruited as donors. CD45RA-negative memory and CD45RA+ naive subsets were split from the CD4+ cells. Sequencing used immunoSEQ multiplex PCR; TCRdb keeps in-frame clones, though not all of them. The table shows some 2.1 million clones, with 85% to 95% occurring only once. The data were taken from a study of shared clonotypes between healthy human individuals. CDR3 length: 16 residues. Germline loops: CDR1 ENHRY, CDR2 SYGVKD. V dropped 2 bases and J dropped 0 bases, with 10 bases sitting between them.

Sequencing was performed on naive CD4+ T cells sorted from blood. The subset denotes: CD45RA+ positively selected. The receptor was isolated from a man in his late teens or twenties in good health. The chain has TRBV10-3 and TRBJ2-2; D gene unclear. The CDR3 sequence is CAISEPRRANTGELFF. The CDR3 coding sequence is TGTGCCATCAGTGAGCCCAGGCGCGCGAACACCGGGGAGCTGTTTTTT.